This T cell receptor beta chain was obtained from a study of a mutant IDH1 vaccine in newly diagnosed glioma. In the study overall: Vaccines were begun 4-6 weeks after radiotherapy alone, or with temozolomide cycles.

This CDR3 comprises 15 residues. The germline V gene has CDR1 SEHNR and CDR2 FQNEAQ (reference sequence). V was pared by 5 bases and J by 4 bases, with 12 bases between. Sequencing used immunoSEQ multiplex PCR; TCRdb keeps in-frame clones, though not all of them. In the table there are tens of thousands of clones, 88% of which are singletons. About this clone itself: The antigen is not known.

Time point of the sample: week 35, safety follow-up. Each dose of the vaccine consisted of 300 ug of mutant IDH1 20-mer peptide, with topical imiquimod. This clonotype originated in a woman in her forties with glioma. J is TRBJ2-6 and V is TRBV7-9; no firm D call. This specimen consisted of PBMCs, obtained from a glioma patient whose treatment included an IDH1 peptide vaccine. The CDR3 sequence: CASSEEEFGANVLTF. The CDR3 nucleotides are TGTGCCAGCAGCGAAGAGGAGTTCGGGGCCAACGTCCTGACTTTC.